A single sample gave rise to the 7 T cell receptor beta chains below, sequenced in a study of spatial heterogeneity in lung cancer. Study-level points and caveats: Intratumoral expanded alpha and beta TCR counts were found to track tumor mutation counts.

These receptors are not linked to any known antigen. TCRdb analysed the 5' RACE reads with MiXCR anew, one entry per CDR3 protein. The repertoire has about 4,000 distinct CDR3 sequences, around a tenth of them found once; the top ten carry over 25%. Time point defined: sample taken at primary tumor resection. Sequencing used lung tumor tissue, obtained at surgery. The receptors originated from a male donor with early-stage non-small cell lung cancer.

This clonotype was seen repeatedly, ten times or more. Little can be read into the size of this beta chain, an off-target read in a library designed for alpha chains. This sequence joins TRBV6-6 and TRBJ1-2; no firm D call. The CDR3 covers 10 residues. Germline loops: CDR1 MNHNY, CDR2 SVGAGI (reference sequence). With 10 bases removed from V and 6 bases from J, the gap between germline ends came to 9 bases. CDR3 protein: CATREDGYTF. The CDR3 DNA follows: TGTGCCACACGGGAGGATGGCTACACCTTC.

This clonotype counts as medium-sized. Being off target in a library aimed at alpha chains, this beta chain has a size of little meaning. The rearrangement joins TRBV7-9 to TRBJ1-2; no firm D call. CDR1 is SEHNR and CDR2 is FQNEAQ in the germline V gene (reference sequence). The CDR3 length is 13 residues. Trimming removed 1 base from V and 4 bases from J, with 7 bases in between. CDR3 sequence reads: CASSLDGIYGYTF. The CDR3 nucleotides are TGTGCCAGCAGCTTAGACGGAATCTATGGCTACACCTTC.

This clonotype was seen at least ten times. Since it is a stray read in a library aimed at alpha chains, this beta chain has a size that is not meaningful. V and J are TRBV28 and TRBJ2-7, with TRBD1 identical over 7 bases. This CDR3 is 15 amino acids long. Trimming cost V 7 bases and J 3 bases; bases outside gene matches: 12. CDR1 is MDHEN, CDR2 SYDVKM, per germline. The CDR3 loop reads CASTPSPGQSYEQYF. CDR3 DNA: TGTGCCAGCACTCCATCTCCGGGACAGAGCTACGAGCAGTACTTC.

By its share, this clonotype is medium-sized (0.01 to 0.1%). Because this beta chain is a stray read in a library intended to capture alpha chains, its abundance should not be given much weight. The chain couples TRBV20-1 to TRBJ2-7, with D possibly matching TRBD1 (6 bases). V was pared by 0 bases and J by 3 bases, with 15 bases between. The CDR3 is 15 residues long. Germline V gene lookup returns CDR1 DFQATT and CDR2 SNEGSKA (reference sequence). This chain's CDR3 is CSARDLKQGFYEQYF. CDR3 in DNA: TGCAGTGCTAGAGATCTAAAACAGGGTTTCTACGAGCAGTACTTC.

In its sample, this clonotype was seen many times. This beta chain came through as a stray read in a library set up for alpha chains, and its size says little. CDR3 loop: CASSPSSPGGHQETQYF. Here the CDR3 DNA reads TGCGCCAGCAGCCCGTCTAGCCCAGGGGGCCACCAAGAGACCCAGTACTTC. The V gene is TRBV4-3, the J gene TRBJ2-5, with TRBD1 identical over 8 bases. Germline CDR1 LGHNA, CDR2 YSLEER. CDR3 length equals 17 residues. The V and J ends lost 4 bases and 0 bases, in that order; junction bases with no gene match: 10.

Worth noting for this clonotype: With the library built for alpha chains, this beta chain is off target and its frequency is not meaningful. V usage is TRBV6-5 and J usage is TRBJ2-6, with D unclear. This CDR3 is 14 amino acids long. In germline, CDR1 is MNHEY, CDR2 SVGAGI. V lost 10 bases and J lost 0, with 10 bases in between. Here the CDR3 DNA reads TGTGCCACCTCGCTCTACTCTGGGGCCAACGTCCTGACTTTC. This gives the protein CATSLYSGANVLTF.

Ten or more counts support this clonotype. One end of the junction varies from germline; a read error may be responsible. In a library made to pick up alpha chains, this beta chain is a stray read with a size that means little. The rearrangement links TRBV7-7 to TRBJ2-5; D ambiguous. The CDR3 loop spans 14 amino acids. Per germline, CDR1 SSHAT and CDR2 FNYEAQ (reference sequence). The CDR3 loop is CASSLNGFGETQYF. The CDR3 nucleotides read TGTGCTAGCAGCTTAAATGGCTTTGGGGAGACCCAGTACTTC.